These T cell receptor beta chains were read from a single sample in a study of cytotoxic CD8 clonotypes in ibrutinib-treated CLL. Clones were sequenced by immunoSEQ multiplex PCR, and TCRdb holds only the in-frame ones, with some missing. Seen here are some 22,000 clones, approximately 80% observed once, and the top ten hold just under 9%. This specimen consisted of PBMCs, obtained before ibrutinib treatment. These receptor sequences come from a human donor with chronic lymphocytic leukemia. The CDR3 runs from the conserved cysteine through the conserved F or W. A D gene is named only where the DNA matches it firmly. Some rows mark clone size as missing; the rest say once, few, many or name a class of expanded clone.

TRBV19	TRBJ2-7	TRBD2	few	TGTGCCAGTAGTATTTGGCGGGAGAACGAGCAGTACTTC	CASSIWRENEQYF
TRBV7-2	TRBJ2-2	NA	NA	TGTGCCAGCGGCGGACAGCTGAACACCGGGGAGCTGTTTTTT	CASGGQLNTGELFF
TRBV4-3	TRBJ1-1	NA	NA	TGCGCCAGCAGCCAACTCAGGGCGGCGAACACTGAAGCTTTCTTT	CASSQLRAANTEAFF
TRBV27	TRBJ1-2	NA	NA	TGTGCCAGCAGTTTAGGAGGGGCTGTAGGCGGCTACACCTTC	CASSLGGAVGGYTF
TRBV7-2	TRBJ2-7	NA	NA	TGTGCCAGCAGCTTAACCTACGAGCAGTACTTC	CASSLTYEQYF
TRBV6-1	TRBJ1-2	NA	NA	TGTGCCAGCAGTGAAGGGACAGCCTATGGCTACACCTTC	CASSEGTAYGYTF
TRBV7-9	TRBJ2-2	TRBD1	NA	TGTGCCAGCAGCGTGGGACAGTTCACCGGGGAGCTGTTTTTT	CASSVGQFTGELFF
TRBV9	TRBJ2-2	NA	NA	TGTGCCAGCAGCGTAGACGGGTTTCAGGCCGGGGAGCTGTTTTTT	CASSVDGFQAGELFF
TRBV6-5	TRBJ1-1	TRBD1	once	TGTGCCAGCAGTTATTCCGGACAGGGAAGGGACACTGAAGCTTTCTTT	CASSYSGQGRDTEAFF
TRBV11-3	TRBJ1-1	NA	NA	TGTGCCAGCAGCCCCGCCTGGGAAGGAAATGAAGCTTTCTTT	CASSPAWEGNEAFF
TRBV18	TRBJ2-2	TRBD2	NA	TGTGCCAGCTCACTCCGACTAGCGAGCACCGGGGAGCTGTTTTTT	CASSLRLASTGELFF
TRBV6-1	TRBJ2-1	NA	NA	TGTGCCAGCAGTCGGGACCTTAGATCCTACAATGAGCAGTTCTTC	CASSRDLRSYNEQFF
TRBV7-5	TRBJ1-2	NA	NA	TGTGCGGTGGGTTCGGACAGGGATGAGGATGGCTACACCTTC	CAVGSDRDEDGYTF
TRBV6-1	TRBJ1-2	NA	few	TGTGCCAGCAGTGAAAGTTATGACTATGGCTACACCTTC	CASSESYDYGYTF
TRBV10-1	TRBJ1-2	NA	NA	TGCGCCAGCAGTGAGGCCCCGAACTATGGCTACACCTTC	CASSEAPNYGYTF
TRBV7-2	TRBJ2-5	NA	NA	TGTGCCAGCAGCAGCGGCACCTTAACCTTGGAGACCCAGTACTTC	CASSSGTLTLETQYF
TRBV5-6	TRBJ1-4	NA	NA	TGTGCCAGCAGCTATACACCAAATGAAAAACTGTTTTTT	CASSYTPNEKLFF
TRBV19	TRBJ2-2	NA	NA	TGTGCCAGTAGTATAGGAGACCGTACCGGGGAGCTGTTTTTT	CASSIGDRTGELFF
TRBV7-9	TRBJ2-3	TRBD2	NA	TGTGCCAGCAGCCTGGTGAGGCTAGCGGGAGTTATAGATACGCAGTATTTT	CASSLVRLAGVIDTQYF
TRBV7-2	TRBJ1-3	NA	once	TGTGCCAGCAGCTTAGTATACAGGCCGGCGGAAAACACCATATATTTT	CASSLVYRPAENTIYF
TRBV5-1	TRBJ1-1	NA	NA	TGCGCCAGCAGCTTGGATGCGGGGCCCACTGAAGCTTTCTTT	CASSLDAGPTEAFF
TRBV7-9	TRBJ2-7	TRBD1	NA	TGTGCCAGCAGCTTAGCGCAGGGACAGGGTGGTTACGAGCAGTACTTC	CASSLAQGQGGYEQYF
TRBV5-8	TRBJ2-1	TRBD2	few	TGTGCCAGCAGCTTGGAGGCGAGCGGGAGGTTCAATGAGCAGTTCTTC	CASSLEASGRFNEQFF
TRBV2	TRBJ1-1	NA	NA	TGTGCCAGCAGTGGTATGAAAAAGTATTCTGAAGCTTTCTTT	CASSGMKKYSEAFF
TRBV5-1	TRBJ2-7	NA	NA	TGCGCCAGCAGCTTGACCTCGCGACTCCTCTACGAGCAGTACTTC	CASSLTSRLLYEQYF
TRBV4-1	TRBJ1-2	NA	few	TGCGCCAGCAGCCAAGGAAGGGGGGCGAAAAGTGGCTACACCTTC	CASSQGRGAKSGYTF
TRBV28	TRBJ2-1	TRBD2	NA	TGTGCCAGCAGTTTAAGCAGCGGGAGTCGTAATGAGCAGTTCTTC	CASSLSSGSRNEQFF
TRBV19	TRBJ1-1	NA	few	TGTGCCAGTACCTTACTTGGGAACACTGAAGCTTTCTTT	CASTLLGNTEAFF
TRBV6-4	TRBJ1-1	NA	once	TGTGCCAGCAGTGACTCGAGCAAGGGCACTGAAGCTTTCTTT	CASSDSSKGTEAFF
TRBV9	TRBJ2-1	NA	NA	TGTGCCAGCCAACCCTGGGAGGACAGCTACAATGAGCAGTTCTTC	CASQPWEDSYNEQFF
TRBV11-2	TRBJ2-7	NA	NA	TGTGCCAGCAGCCCGATAAATACAAGGGCACGGAGCTCCTACGAGCAGTACTTC	CASSPINTRARSSYEQYF
TRBV5-1	TRBJ2-7	TRBD1	NA	TGCGCCAGCCGAAGGACAGGCGCCGTCTACGAGCAGTACTTC	CASRRTGAVYEQYF
TRBV7-2	TRBJ2-4	TRBD1	NA	TGTGCCAGCAGCTACAGGGGCGGTGGGAACATTCAGTACTTC	CASSYRGGGNIQYF
TRBV14	TRBJ2-3	TRBD2	few	TGTGCCAGCAGCCAATTAGCGGGAACTAGCACAGATACGCAGTATTTT	CASSQLAGTSTDTQYF
TRBV19	TRBJ1-2	NA	NA	TGTGCCAGCAATCTCGAGGGGACCGTCTCTCATGGCTACACCTTC	CASNLEGTVSHGYTF